Shown below are 22 T cell receptor beta chains from a single sample sequenced in a study of blood T cells in healthy people across ages (dated by TCRdb to the mid-2010s). The library was generated by 5' RACE. Sequencing instrument: Illumina HiSeq 2500. A second PCR of about 7 to 12 cycles was run with a J-beta primer mix and a sample-barcoded 5' primer. Through fastp at Q25 and MiXCR, TCRdb rebuilt clones from the public reads, retaining in-frame beta chains. Rows with one shared CDR3 protein collapse into an entry with the most common genes and DNA. Across this sample there are over 700,000 distinct CDR3 sequences, with less than 70% seen only once. The ten largest clones take up under 50% of the sample. The sample taken for sequencing was blood. Receptors were obtained from a man at least 80 years old in good health.

The chain recombines TRBV9 with TRBJ2-7; 7 bases fit TRBD1. V gave up 3 bases and J gave up 1 base; unmatched junction bases: 4. CDR3 length: 14 residues. CDR1 is SGDLS, CDR2 YYNGEE, per germline. CDR3 bases: TGTGCCAGCAGCGCAACGACAGGGTCCTACGAGCAGTACTTC. Amino acid sequence: CASSATTGSYEQYF.

The sample holds a few counts of this clonotype. This sequence joins TRBV27 and TRBJ2-7; 8 bases are shared with TRBD2. CDR1 is MNHEY, CDR2 SMNVEV, per germline (reference sequence). Trimming cost V 6 bases and J 5 bases; bases outside gene matches: 12. The length of the CDR3 is 15 residues. Written as DNA, the CDR3 is TGTGCCAGCAGCTTCACCGGGACTAGGTTCCACGAGCAGTACTTC. Amino acids: CASSFTGTRFHEQYF.

The V call is TRBV29-1, the J call TRBJ2-7, with D perhaps TRBD1 or TRBD2 (5 bases each). The CDR3 is 13 amino acids. The V gene lost 4 bases and the J gene lost 0 bases, with 10 bases spanning the gap. In germline, CDR1 is SQVTM, CDR2 ANQGSEA. Here the CDR3 reads CSVGDGPSYEQYF. CDR3 nucleotides: TGCAGCGTTGGGGACGGACCCTCCTACGAGCAGTACTTC.

As regards this clonotype: This sequence may be a read error, since a much larger clone differs from it by one base. The chain employs TRBV20-1 and TRBJ2-3; perhaps TRBD2 as D (6 bases). The CDR3 is 14 amino acids. V was cut by 3 bases and J by 14 bases, with 24 bases left in between. Germline V gene lookup returns CDR1 DFQATT and CDR2 SNEGSKA (reference sequence). The chain's CDR3 is CSARVAGSGRYAYF. Written as DNA, the CDR3 is TGCAGTGCTAGGGTGGCCGGGAGTGGCAGATACGCGTATTTT.

Regarding this clonotype: One end of the junction varies from germline; a read error may be responsible. This chain uses TRBV6-2 or TRBV6-3 with TRBJ2-7; weak D call: TRBD1 (6 bases). CDR1 and CDR2 (germline): MNHEY, SVGEGT. This CDR3 is built from 15 residues. The CDR3 loop is CASNYTRTDGAEQYF. CDR3 nucleotides: TGTGCCAGCAATTACACGCGGACAGATGGAGCCGAGCAGTACTTC.

This clonotype is deemed large. The chain combines TRBV2 with TRBJ1-1, with TRBD1 identical over 7 bases. CDR3 length: 17 amino acids. Trimming cost V 11 bases and J 0 bases; bases outside gene matches: 18. Germline-derived CDR1 and CDR2 are SNHLY and FYNNEI. The CDR3: CAGQGKTGTTMNTEAFF. The CDR3 DNA reads as TGTGCCGGCCAGGGTAAGACAGGGACTACCATGAACACTGAAGCTTTCTTT.

This clonotype appeared a few times. The J gene is TRBJ1-2, the V gene TRBV4-1; D not resolved. V lost 3 bases and J lost 8, with 22 bases in between. This CDR3 has 16 amino acids. Germline values: CDR1 MGHRA, CDR2 YSYEKL. DNA for the CDR3: TGCGCCAGCAGCCATGGACGAGGCCGGGGAAGTCGCGGCTACACCTTC. It codes for CASSHGRGRGSRGYTF.

The count of this clonotype is one. J is TRBJ1-4 and V is TRBV6-1; no clear D. Germline V gene lookup returns CDR1 MNHNS and CDR2 SASEGT. The CDR3 runs to 14 residues. Trimming pared 5 bases from V and 7 bases from J, leaving 14 bases between. Here the CDR3 DNA reads TGTGCCAGCAGTTCCGGGCTACTGAGTGAAAAACTGTTTTTT. Translated: CASSSGLLSEKLFF.

V and J are TRBV7-6 and TRBJ1-2, with 9 bases that match TRBD1. The J segment lost 7 bases and the V segment lost 5 bases, leaving 5 bases of the junction unmatched. Germline assignment: CDR1 SGHVS and CDR2 FNYEAQ. The CDR3 totals 13 residues. The CDR3 region is CASSQQGAIGYTF. CDR3 nucleotides: TGTGCCAGCAGCCAACAGGGGGCGATTGGCTACACCTTC.

This clonotype has a handful of counts. The rearrangement joins TRBV6-5 to TRBJ1-6; D might be TRBD1 (5 bases). V lost 0 bases to trimming and J lost 10 bases, with 16 bases between them. CDR3 length equals 16 residues. CDR1 MNHEY and CDR2 SVGAGI come from the germline V gene. CDR3 sequence reads: CASSYSIVRGESPLHF. For the CDR3, the DNA is TGTGCCAGCAGTTACTCGATCGTAAGGGGCGAATCACCCCTCCACTTT.

In its sample, this clonotype was seen once. The gene calls are TRBV29-1 and TRBJ1-2; TRBD1 matches 11 bases. Germline CDR1 SQVTM, CDR2 ANQGSEA. This CDR3 has 12 residues. V lost 6 bases to trimming and J lost 6 bases; unmatched junction nucleotides: 3. The CDR3: CSVDRGPHGYTF. In DNA, the CDR3 is TGCAGCGTGGACAGGGGGCCCCATGGCTACACCTTC.

This clonotype was seen a few times. The CDR3 loop reads CSARDLGGAGSYNEQFF. The CDR3 DNA follows: TGCAGTGCTAGAGATCTAGGGGGGGCCGGCTCCTACAATGAGCAGTTCTTC. The chain uses TRBV20-1 and TRBJ2-1, with D maybe TRBD2 (7 bases). Germline V gene lookup returns CDR1 DFQATT and CDR2 SNEGSKA (reference sequence). This CDR3 has 17 residues. The germline V and J ends were trimmed by 0 bases and 0 bases, with 15 bases remaining between them.

The CDR3 here is CSVQGGAHEQYF. The CDR3 DNA sequence: TGCAGCGTCCAAGGAGGGGCCCACGAGCAGTACTTC. The chain carries TRBV29-1 and TRBJ2-7, with D possibly TRBD2 on 6 matching bases. The CDR3 has 12 amino acids. The V and J ends lost 6 bases and 5 bases respectively, with 14 bases between them. Germline CDR1 is SQVTM and CDR2 is ANQGSEA.

V gene TRBV12-3 or TRBV12-4 combines with J gene TRBJ2-5; D might be TRBD2 (6 bases). CDR3 size: 13 residues. Trimming shortened V by 8 bases and J by 10 bases, and 20 bases separated the two germline ends. CDR3: CASQPGLPGDQYF. The CDR3 DNA follows: TGTGCCAGCCAACCGGGTCTTCCGGGGGACCAGTACTTC.

This sequence joins TRBV9 and TRBJ2-7; 7 bases are a match to TRBD1. J was trimmed by 2 bases and V by 4 bases; bases with no gene match: 9. The length of the CDR3 is 15 residues. CDR1 SGDLS and CDR2 YYNGEE come from the germline V gene. The CDR3 sequence is CASSPSPGGTYEQYF. DNA for the CDR3: TGTGCCAGCAGCCCCAGTCCAGGGGGTACCTACGAGCAGTACTTC.

This clonotype showed up just a few times. V gene TRBV29-1 combines with J gene TRBJ2-7; D is possibly TRBD1 (6 bases). This CDR3 spans 12 amino acids. V was shortened by 5 bases and J by 9 bases, with 17 bases between the two germline ends. Germline V CDR1 and CDR2: SQVTM, ANQGSEA. CDR3 nucleotides: TGCAGCGTTAGGTACCCTCAGGGGCGGCAGTACTTC. Protein sequence: CSVRYPQGRQYF.

The CDR3 is CASSLSLAVLTGEQYF. The CDR3 bases are TGTGCCAGCAGCTTGTCTCTAGCGGTCCTTACAGGGGAGCAGTACTTC. V is TRBV7-6 and J is TRBJ2-5; tentatively, D is TRBD1 or TRBD2 (7 bases each). Trimming took 3 bases from V and 11 from J, leaving 25 bases between them. Germline CDR1 SGHVS, CDR2 FNYEAQ. The CDR3 covers 16 residues.

This clonotype was counted once. The chain employs TRBV20-1 and TRBJ2-7, with D perhaps matching TRBD2 (5 bases). Trimming shortened V by 6 bases and J by 6 bases, and 18 bases separated the two germline ends. CDR1 is DFQATT and CDR2 is SNEGSKA in the germline V gene (reference sequence). This CDR3 contains 13 residues. The CDR3 DNA reads TGCAGTGCCTCACGGGGAGCCTCCCGCGAGCAGTACTTC. This sequence encodes CSASRGASREQYF.

The chain links TRBV7-9 to TRBJ1-2; 8 bases line up with TRBD1. The CDR3 runs to 14 residues. J was trimmed by 6 bases and V by 4 bases; bases with no gene match: 7. Germline V lookup: CDR1 SEHNR, CDR2 FQNEAQ (reference sequence). CDR3 nucleotides: TGTGCCAGCAGCTACCCAGGGGGCGCGGATGGCTACACCTTC. It yields the protein CASSYPGGADGYTF.

This clonotype was detected only a few times. The chain recombines TRBV29-1 with TRBJ2-7; possibly TRBD1 or TRBD2 for D (6 bases each). The ends were cut back, 4 bases at V and 2 bases at J, with 15 bases in the middle. This CDR3 spans 14 amino acids. Germline V lookup: CDR1 SQVTM, CDR2 ANQGSEA. As DNA, the CDR3 is TGCAGCGTTGGAGGGGGAGGACTTCCCTACGAGCAGTACTTC. This codes for CSVGGGGLPYEQYF.

In its sample, this clonotype was seen many times. This sequence joins TRBV12-3 or TRBV12-4 and TRBJ1-2; TRBD1 agrees at 8 bases. The CDR3 runs to 13 residues. Losses at the gene ends were 6 bases for V and 5 bases for J; bases not matched to a gene: 5. The chain's CDR3 is CASSRTGWYGYTF. Here the CDR3 DNA reads TGTGCCAGCAGCCGGACAGGGTGGTATGGCTACACCTTC.

The sample holds a few counts of this clonotype. J is TRBJ2-1 and V is TRBV29-1, with D maybe TRBD1 (5 bases). From germline, CDR1 is SQVTM and CDR2 ANQGSEA. The CDR3 is 11 amino acids. V shed 7 bases and J shed 10 bases, with 14 bases lying between them. The CDR3 spells CSALGVGEQFF. The CDR3 nucleotides are TGCAGCGCGCTAGGGGTGGGCGAGCAGTTCTTC.